This T cell receptor beta chain was sequenced during a study of chemoradiotherapy in HPV16-positive cancers. About the study: A couple of HPV16-positive patients' cells yielded candidate HPV-specific clones and common motifs. General observations from the study: Non-HPV-specific T cells did not expand in tumors during treatment, whereas candidate HPV-specific clones and E7-related motifs did. The functional HPV-specific definition rests on just a couple of HPV16-positive patients.

Per the germline V gene, CDR1 is MNHEY and CDR2 is SMNVEV (reference sequence). With 3 bases removed from V and 0 bases from J, the gap between germline ends came to 9 bases. The CDR3 runs to 14 residues. Remarks on this clone: Its antigen is as yet unknown.

Assay used: immunoSEQ multiplex PCR; TCRdb lists only in-frame clones, some missing. The profile shows tens of thousands of clones, about nine tenths of them singletons. J is TRBJ2-7 and V is TRBV27, with D possibly matching TRBD1 (5 bases). The starting material was blood, obtained from a patient who underwent chemoradiotherapy. The source of this sequence is a human donor with HPV-associated anogenital cancer. The DNA for the CDR3 is TGTGCCAGCAGTTTGTACAGGAGCTCCTACGAGCAGTACTTC. It codes for CASSLYRSSYEQYF.